A single sample gave rise to the 26 T cell receptor beta chains below, sequenced in a study of cytotoxic CD8 clonotypes in ibrutinib-treated CLL. This table comes from immunoSEQ multiplex PCR, and its TCRdb copy is limited to in-frame clones, with some not included. The sample includes roughly 250,000 clones, under 80% of them seen just once. The material sequenced was PBMCs, taken after 24 months of ibrutinib treatment. These receptors were obtained from a human donor with chronic lymphocytic leukemia.

The chain combines TRBV5-6 with TRBJ1-2, with D perhaps TRBD1 (6 bases). V lost 0 bases and J 6 bases, leaving 12 bases between the germline ends. This CDR3 has 14 residues. Germline CDR1 and CDR2: SGHDT and YYEEEE. CDR3 nucleotides: TGTGCCAGCAGCTTGGGAACAGGGCTAAATGGCTACACCTTC. As protein: CASSLGTGLNGYTF. The full variable domain, in which reference TRBV5-6 and TRBJ1-2 provide the parts outside the CDR3, is DAGVTQSPTHLIKTRGQQVTLRCSPKSGHDTVSWYQQALGQGPQFIFQYYEEEERQRGNFPDRFSGHQFPNYSSELNVNALLLGDSALYLCASSLGTGLNGYTFGSGTRLTVV.

CDR3: CSVANLKQETQYF. The CDR3 DNA reads TGCAGCGTTGCTAACTTAAAACAAGAGACCCAGTACTTC. V and J are TRBV29-1 and TRBJ2-5; D gene uncertain. The germline CDR1 and CDR2 sequences are SQVTM and ANQGSEA. V was shortened by 4 bases and J by 2 bases, with 11 bases between the two germline ends. The CDR3 length is 13 residues.

The chain links TRBV2 to TRBJ2-7; the match to TRBD2 covers 13 bases. J gave up 5 bases and V 8 bases, and 0 bases lay outside the gene matches. CDR1 is SNHLY and CDR2 is FYNNEI in the germline V gene. This CDR3 is 12 amino acids long. CDR3 loop: CASGLAGDEQYF. The DNA of the CDR3 is TGTGCCAGCGGACTAGCGGGAGACGAGCAGTACTTC.

A single count supports this clone. The chain links TRBV5-1 to TRBJ2-1; 10 bases agree with TRBD2. The CDR3 runs 18 residues. Germline lookup yields CDR1 SGHRS and CDR2 YFSETQ. V lost 0 bases, J lost 0 bases, and 6 bases stayed unmatched. The CDR3 nucleotides are TGCGCCAGCAGCTTGGTACCTCCTAGCGGGAGCTCCTACAATGAGCAGTTCTTC. Amino acid sequence: CASSLVPPSGSSYNEQFF.

The chain employs TRBV29-1 and TRBJ1-1, with D hard to call. The CDR3 spans 13 residues. CDR1 is SQVTM and CDR2 is ANQGSEA in the germline V gene. V lost 1 base, J lost 5 bases, and 11 bases lay in between. CDR3 coding DNA: TGCAGCGTTGAAGGGAGGTTAAGTACTGAAGCTTTCTTT. Translated, it gives CSVEGRLSTEAFF.

The gene calls are TRBV25-1 and TRBJ2-7; D may match TRBD1 or TRBD2 (5 bases each). V was trimmed by 4 bases and J by 6 bases, leaving 22 bases between them. CDR1 is MGHDK and CDR2 is SYGVNS in the germline V gene. The CDR3 loop spans 16 amino acids. This CDR3 is CASSAPPGTGAGEQYF. DNA of the CDR3: TGTGCCAGCAGTGCCCCACCAGGGACCGGTGCGGGCGAGCAGTACTTC.

The V gene is TRBV28, the J gene TRBJ2-7, with a weak D call TRBD1 (6 bases). The CDR3 sequence is 14 residues long. The V gene's germline CDR1 is MDHEN and CDR2 SYDVKM. V dropped 6 bases and J dropped 0 bases, with 12 bases sitting between them. This CDR3 reads CASRTGKSSYEQYF. The DNA for the CDR3 is TGTGCCAGCAGAACAGGGAAAAGCTCCTACGAGCAGTACTTC.

This sequence joins TRBV9 and TRBJ2-2, with 7 bases aligning to TRBD1. Trimming removed 0 bases from V and 1 base from J; junction bases left unmatched: 3. This CDR3 is built from 16 residues. CDR1 and CDR2 (germline): SGDLS, YYNGEE. CDR3: CASSVGQGWNTGELFF. As DNA, the CDR3 is TGTGCCAGCAGCGTAGGACAGGGCTGGAACACCGGGGAGCTGTTTTTT.

The V call is TRBV30, the J call TRBJ2-5; the match to TRBD2 covers 13 bases. V lost 4 bases to trimming and J lost 5 bases; unmatched junction nucleotides: 13. CDR1 and CDR2 (germline): GTSNPN, SVGIG (reference sequence). CDR3 length equals 17 residues. The CDR3 nucleotides read TGTGCCTGGAACGGACTAGCGGGAGATTTTTTCACGGAGACCCAGTACTTC. It translates to CAWNGLAGDFFTETQYF.

This clone was observed once. The V gene is TRBV2, the J gene TRBJ2-5; no reliable D call. Germline V lookup: CDR1 SNHLY, CDR2 FYNNEI. Trimming stripped 6 bases from V and 4 bases from J, with 6 bases between. The CDR3 extends over 11 amino acids. The CDR3 spells CASRAAETQYF. DNA for the CDR3: TGTGCCAGCAGGGCGGCAGAGACCCAGTACTTC.

The CDR3 DNA follows: TGCAGTGCTATCATTAACTATGGCTACACCTTC. Protein sequence: CSAIINYGYTF. V gene TRBV20-1 combines with J gene TRBJ1-2; no clear D. The ends were cut back, 4 bases at V and 1 base at J, with 4 bases in the middle. The CDR3 has 11 amino acids. CDR1 and CDR2 from the germline V gene are DFQATT and SNEGSKA (reference sequence).

The rearrangement uses TRBV18 and TRBJ2-7; 8 bases map to TRBD1. Germline trimming cut 4 bases from V and 0 bases from J; bases unmatched to any gene: 11. This CDR3 contains 17 residues. Germline V gene sequence: CDR1 KGHSH, CDR2 LQKENI. The CDR3: CASSLAGTGHISYEQYF. CDR3 DNA: TGTGCCAGCTCACTAGCCGGGACAGGTCATATCTCCTACGAGCAGTACTTC.

The chain joins TRBV28 to TRBJ1-2; 9 bases are shared with TRBD1. The CDR3 totals 16 residues. Germline V gene data show CDR1 as MDHEN and CDR2 as SYDVKM. V lost 1 base to trimming and J lost 6 bases; unmatched junction nucleotides: 9. CDR3 loop: CASSLFEQGAYHGYTF. The DNA of the CDR3 is TGTGCCAGCAGTTTATTTGAACAGGGGGCGTACCATGGCTACACCTTC.

V and J are TRBV2 and TRBJ1-5; 7 bases line up with TRBD1. V dropped 8 bases and J dropped 3; count of bases not matched to a gene: 7. The CDR3 consists of 14 residues. Per germline, CDR1 SNHLY and CDR2 FYNNEI. The CDR3 sequence is CASCWDSLNQPQHF. CDR3 sequence (DNA): TGTGCCAGCTGTTGGGACAGCCTCAATCAGCCCCAGCATTTT.

The V gene is TRBV30, the J gene TRBJ2-2; tentatively, D is TRBD2 (6 bases). Germline loops: CDR1 GTSNPN, CDR2 SVGIG (reference sequence). The CDR3 extends over 14 amino acids. Trimming stripped 2 bases from V and 9 bases from J, with 16 bases between. The CDR3: CAWSSLASDRELFF. Written as DNA, the CDR3 is TGTGCCTGGAGTTCCCTAGCGTCCGACCGGGAGCTGTTTTTT.

The rearrangement joins TRBV30 to TRBJ1-2; 7 nucleotides align to TRBD1. Germline assignment: CDR1 GTSNPN and CDR2 SVGIG (reference sequence). The CDR3 length is 15 residues. Trimming removed 0 bases from V and 4 bases from J; junction bases left unmatched: 8. For the CDR3, the DNA is TGTGCCTGGAGTGTACAGACAGGGCGACCCTATGGCTACACCTTC. It translates to CAWSVQTGRPYGYTF.

This clone was counted at least ten times. V usage is TRBV28 and J usage is TRBJ1-2; 11 bases are a match to TRBD1. This CDR3 has 14 residues. Germline V gene data show CDR1 as MDHEN and CDR2 as SYDVKM. V lost 6 bases to trimming and J lost 8 bases; unmatched junction nucleotides: 8. The CDR3, as DNA: TGTGCCAGCAGAATTGGACAGGGGGCTAGCGGCTACACCTTC. Translated, it gives CASRIGQGASGYTF.

CDR3 in amino acids: CASDREGYEQYF. CDR3 sequence (DNA): TGTGCCAGCGACAGGGAGGGCTACGAGCAGTACTTC. The J gene is TRBJ2-7, the V gene TRBV28; D may correspond to TRBD1 or TRBD2 (7 bases each). V lost 8 bases to trimming and J lost 3 bases, with 11 bases between them. CDR3 size: 12 residues. The germline gives CDR1 MDHEN, CDR2 SYDVKM.

V is TRBV6-1 and J is TRBJ1-2; D unresolved. The CDR3 length is 12 residues. The germline V gene has CDR1 MNHNS and CDR2 SASEGT. V lost 11 bases, J lost 0 bases, and 10 bases lay in between. CDR3 bases: TGTGCCCTCAAAGGTGCTAACTATGGCTACACCTTC. It is translated as CALKGANYGYTF.

The chain uses TRBV28 and TRBJ1-1; D remains unclear. The CDR3 has 14 amino acids. The V and J ends lost 3 bases and 4 bases respectively, with 12 bases between them. Germline V gives CDR1 MDHEN, CDR2 SYDVKM. The CDR3 here is CASSFFKKGTEAFF. CDR3 coding DNA: TGTGCCAGCAGTTTCTTCAAAAAGGGCACTGAAGCTTTCTTT.

This chain connects TRBV4-1 to TRBJ2-1; D assignment may be TRBD1 or TRBD2 (7 bases each). Germline V gene sequence: CDR1 MGHRA, CDR2 YSYEKL. This CDR3 is 13 amino acids long. Trimming shortened V by 1 base and J by 14 bases, and 15 bases separated the two germline ends. The CDR3 coding sequence is TGCGCCAGCAGCCAAGGAGGGGAGGGGGCGAAGTTCTTC. Its translation is CASSQGGEGAKFF.

This clone was observed once. The chain is built from TRBV18 and TRBJ1-4; D is unclear. Germline CDR1 reads KGHSH; CDR2 reads LQKENI. The V and J ends lost 2 bases and 0 bases respectively, with 10 bases between them. This CDR3 has 16 amino acids. For the CDR3, the DNA is TGTGCCAGCTCACCAGCTTATGTTGCAACTAATGAAAAACTGTTTTTT. Its protein product is CASSPAYVATNEKLFF. The variable domain in full, completed from reference TRBV18 and TRBJ1-4, reads NAGVMQNPRHLVRRRGQEARLRCSPMKGHSHVYWYRQLPEEGLKFMVYLQKENIIDESGMPKERFSAEFPKEGPSILRIQQVVRGDSAAYFCASSPAYVATNEKLFFGSGTQLSVL.

The V gene is TRBV6-6, the J gene TRBJ2-3, with D tentatively TRBD2 (5 bases). CDR3 length: 14 amino acids. From germline, CDR1 is MNHNY and CDR2 SVGAGI (reference sequence). V was cut by 5 bases and J by 0 bases, with 9 bases left in between. The CDR3 bases are TGTGCCAGCAGTCCTAGGACTAGCACAGATACGCAGTATTTT. This encodes CASSPRTSTDTQYF.

V is TRBV6-6 and J is TRBJ1-1; D not certain. V lost 4 bases and J 7 bases, leaving 10 bases between the germline ends. CDR3 size: 12 residues. Germline-derived CDR1 and CDR2 are MNHNY and SVGAGI (reference sequence). DNA for the CDR3: TGTGCCAGCAGTTCCCAGCAGCTTGAAGCTTTCTTT. Translating it yields CASSSQQLEAFF.

DNA of the CDR3: TGTGCCAGCAGTTACGGGGCCTCTACTAGCTACGAGCAGTACTTC. Translated, it gives CASSYGASTSYEQYF. This chain joins TRBV6-5 and TRBJ2-7; D possibly uses TRBD1 or TRBD2 (5 bases each). Germline V gene data show CDR1 as MNHEY and CDR2 as SVGAGI. With 2 bases removed from V and 3 bases from J, the gap between germline ends came to 14 bases. CDR3 length: 15 amino acids.

The chain couples TRBV15 to TRBJ2-5; weak D call: TRBD2 (6 bases). V was cut by 5 bases and J by 2 bases, with 9 bases left in between. The germline V gene has CDR1 LNHNV and CDR2 YYDKDF (reference sequence). The CDR3 consists of 13 residues. CDR3: CATSGGLQETQYF. CDR3 bases: TGTGCCACCAGCGGGGGACTTCAAGAGACCCAGTACTTC.